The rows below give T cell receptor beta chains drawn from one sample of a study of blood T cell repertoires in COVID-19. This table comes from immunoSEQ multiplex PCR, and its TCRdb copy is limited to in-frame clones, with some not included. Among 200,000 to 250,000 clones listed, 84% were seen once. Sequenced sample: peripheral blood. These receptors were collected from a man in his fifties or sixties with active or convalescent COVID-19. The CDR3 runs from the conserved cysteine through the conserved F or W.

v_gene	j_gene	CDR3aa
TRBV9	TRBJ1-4	CASSLQGAHEKLFF
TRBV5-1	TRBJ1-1	CASSLDPGNTEAFF
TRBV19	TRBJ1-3	CASSIQGLGNTIYF
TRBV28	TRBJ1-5	CASSGRVSNQPQHF
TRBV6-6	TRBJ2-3	CASSPGLAGGFTDTQYF
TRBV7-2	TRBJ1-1	CASSLGGWGTEAFF
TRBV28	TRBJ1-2	CASRGLEGPLGYGYTF
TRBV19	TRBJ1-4	CASSLVAFVTNEKLFF
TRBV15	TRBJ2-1	CATSRDRDSTYNEQFF
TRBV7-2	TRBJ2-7	CASSLGRGLSYEQYF
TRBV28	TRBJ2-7	CASTGARNEQYF
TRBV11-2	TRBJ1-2	CASSLDRGGGYTF
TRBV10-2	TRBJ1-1	CASSGFRNTEAFF
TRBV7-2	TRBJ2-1	CASSLGSSYNEQFF